These 2 T cell receptor beta chains were sequenced from one sample in a study of chemoradiotherapy in HPV16-positive cancers. Sequencing used immunoSEQ multiplex PCR; TCRdb keeps in-frame clones, though not all of them. The sample has tens of thousands of clones, just under 80% seen once. The input for sequencing was blood, taken from a patient who underwent chemoradiotherapy. The receptors stem from a human donor with HPV-associated anogenital cancer.

J is TRBJ1-6 and V is TRBV18, with D possibly matching TRBD1 (5 bases). Germline-derived CDR1 and CDR2 are KGHSH and LQKENI. The CDR3 has 12 residues. The V end was cut by 8 bases, the J end by 10 bases, with 12 bases between. The CDR3 spells CASPSGGSPLHF. DNA of the CDR3: TGTGCCAGCCCGTCCGGGGGGTCACCCCTCCACTTT.

The rearrangement uses TRBV19 and TRBJ1-1; D remains ambiguous. Trimming left V 3 bases short and J 4 bases short, with 12 bases between. The CDR3 totals 14 residues. Germline V gene data show CDR1 as LNHDA and CDR2 as SQIVND (reference sequence). CDR3 sequence (DNA): TGTGCCAGTAGTATTTCCCGCGCGGGCACTGAAGCTTTCTTT. It is translated as CASSISRAGTEAFF.